This T cell receptor (beta chain) was found in a study of blood T cells in healthy people across ages. This clonotype has just a few counts. A second PCR of about 7 to 12 cycles used a sample-barcoded 5' primer and a J-beta primer mix. TCRdb reprocessed the 5' RACE reads with MiXCR, giving one entry per CDR3 protein. The sample has under 1,100,000 distinct CDR3 sequences, roughly 24% seen once. Trimming cost V 0 bases and J 7 bases, with 13 bases left between them. CDR3 length: 14 amino acids. Germline V gene lookup returns CDR1 SGHNT and CDR2 YYREEE (reference sequence). These data were also reused for a study on T cells of mothers and their children. This second study says: Samples were obtained from a few healthy Caucasian mothers and their six children. Overlap in related mother-child pairs always slightly exceeded unrelated pairs, never significantly.

This TCR was sampled from a girl aged 2 to 10 in good health. V and J are TRBV5-4 and TRBJ1-2; maybe TRBD1 (6 bases). The sample was blood. As DNA, the CDR3 is TGTGCCAGCAGCTTGGTTCTGGGGGCGCCTGGCTACACCTTC. It is translated as CASSLVLGAPGYTF.